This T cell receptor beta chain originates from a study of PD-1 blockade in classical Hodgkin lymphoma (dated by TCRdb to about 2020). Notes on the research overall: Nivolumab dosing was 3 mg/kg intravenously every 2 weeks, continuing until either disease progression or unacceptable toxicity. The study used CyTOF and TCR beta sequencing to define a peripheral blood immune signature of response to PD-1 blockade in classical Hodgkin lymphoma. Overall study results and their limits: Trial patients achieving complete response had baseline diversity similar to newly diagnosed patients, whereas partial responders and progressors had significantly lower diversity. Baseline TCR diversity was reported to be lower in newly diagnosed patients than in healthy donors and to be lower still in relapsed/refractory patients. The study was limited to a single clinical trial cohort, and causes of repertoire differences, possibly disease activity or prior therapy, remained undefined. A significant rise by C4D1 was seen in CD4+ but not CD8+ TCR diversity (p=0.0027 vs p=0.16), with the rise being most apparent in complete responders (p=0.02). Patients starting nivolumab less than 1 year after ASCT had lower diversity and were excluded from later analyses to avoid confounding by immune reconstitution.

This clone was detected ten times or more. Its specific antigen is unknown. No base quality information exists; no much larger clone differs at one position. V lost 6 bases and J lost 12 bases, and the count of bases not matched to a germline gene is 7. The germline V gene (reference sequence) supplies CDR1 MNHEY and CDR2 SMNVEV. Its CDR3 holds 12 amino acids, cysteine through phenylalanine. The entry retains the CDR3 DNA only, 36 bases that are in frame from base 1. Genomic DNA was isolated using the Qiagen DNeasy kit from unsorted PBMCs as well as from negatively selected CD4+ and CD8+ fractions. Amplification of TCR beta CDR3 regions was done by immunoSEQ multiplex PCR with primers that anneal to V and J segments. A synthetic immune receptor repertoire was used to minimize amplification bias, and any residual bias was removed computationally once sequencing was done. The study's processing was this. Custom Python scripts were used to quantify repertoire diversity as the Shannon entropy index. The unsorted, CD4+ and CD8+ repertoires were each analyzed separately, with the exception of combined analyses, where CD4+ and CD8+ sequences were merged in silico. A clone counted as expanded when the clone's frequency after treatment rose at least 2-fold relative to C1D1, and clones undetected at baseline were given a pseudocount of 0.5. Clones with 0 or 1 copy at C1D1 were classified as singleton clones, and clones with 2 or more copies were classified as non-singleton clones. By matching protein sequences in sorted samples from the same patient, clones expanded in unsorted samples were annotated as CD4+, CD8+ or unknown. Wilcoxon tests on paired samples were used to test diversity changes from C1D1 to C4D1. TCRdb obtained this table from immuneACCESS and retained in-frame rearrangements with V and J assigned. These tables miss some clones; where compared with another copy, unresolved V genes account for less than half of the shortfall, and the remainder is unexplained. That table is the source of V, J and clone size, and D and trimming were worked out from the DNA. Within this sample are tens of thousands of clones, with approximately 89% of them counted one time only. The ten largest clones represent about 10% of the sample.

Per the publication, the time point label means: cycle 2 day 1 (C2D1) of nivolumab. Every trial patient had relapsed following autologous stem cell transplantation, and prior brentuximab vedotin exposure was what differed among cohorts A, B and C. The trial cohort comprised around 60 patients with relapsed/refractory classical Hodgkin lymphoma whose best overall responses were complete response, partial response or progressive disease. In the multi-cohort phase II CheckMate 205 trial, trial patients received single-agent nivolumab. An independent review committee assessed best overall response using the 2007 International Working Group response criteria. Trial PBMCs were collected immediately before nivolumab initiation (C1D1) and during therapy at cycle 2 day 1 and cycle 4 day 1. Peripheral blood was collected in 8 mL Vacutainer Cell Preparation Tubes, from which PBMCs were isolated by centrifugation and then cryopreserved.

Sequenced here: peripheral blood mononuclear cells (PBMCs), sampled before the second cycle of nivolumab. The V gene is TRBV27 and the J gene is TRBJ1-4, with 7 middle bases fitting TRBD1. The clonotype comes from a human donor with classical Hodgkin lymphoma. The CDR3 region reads CASSMRGRQLFF. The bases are TGTGCCAGCAGCATGAGGGGGCGCCAACTGTTTTTT.